The rows below give T cell receptor beta chains drawn from one sample of a study of cytomegalovirus exposure and HLA in healthy donors. Only in-frame clones appear in the TCRdb table, and some are missing; sequencing was by immunoSEQ multiplex PCR. The sample contains over 150,000 clones, around 84% of which appear only once. Sequenced sample: PBMCs. These receptor sequences come from a boy between 2 and 15 years old in good health and CMV-seronegative. Both conserved end residues are part of each CDR3. D genes are given only for firm matches. The size field is filled for only some rows; it gives once, few, many or a size class.

abundance: NA
v_gene: TRBV15
j_gene: TRBJ1-2
d_gene: TRBD1
CDR3nt: TGTGCCACCAGCGGTAGAATACAGGGGCGGGACGGCTACACCTTC
CDR3aa: CATSGRIQGRDGYTF

abundance: NA
v_gene: TRBV28
j_gene: TRBJ2-3
d_gene: NA
CDR3nt: TGTGCCAGCAGTTTAGGTGGGGCCAAGGAGAATACGCAGTATTTT
CDR3aa: CASSLGGAKENTQYF

abundance: NA
v_gene: TRBV7-2
j_gene: TRBJ1-1
d_gene: NA
CDR3nt: TGTGCCAGCAGCTCGACGAGCCGGGGCACTGAAGCTTTCTTT
CDR3aa: CASSSTSRGTEAFF

abundance: NA
v_gene: TRBV6-6
j_gene: TRBJ1-4
d_gene: NA
CDR3nt: TGTGCCAGCAGTTCGGGGGAGGGGGTACGAGAAAAACTGTTTTTT
CDR3aa: CASSSGEGVREKLFF

abundance: NA
v_gene: TRBV5-4
j_gene: TRBJ1-2
d_gene: TRBD1
CDR3nt: TGTGCCAGCACCTCCAGGACAGGCGCCGGGGGCTACACCTTC
CDR3aa: CASTSRTGAGGYTF

abundance: NA
v_gene: TRBV28
j_gene: TRBJ2-7
d_gene: TRBD1
CDR3nt: TGTGCCAGCAGTTTATTACAGGGGGCCCCCCACTTC
CDR3aa: CASSLLQGAPHF

abundance: NA
v_gene: TRBV15
j_gene: TRBJ2-5
d_gene: NA
CDR3nt: TGTGCCACCAGCAGAGACGGGGGAGCAGGAGGAGAGACCCAGTACTTC
CDR3aa: CATSRDGGAGGETQYF

abundance: NA
v_gene: TRBV5-8
j_gene: TRBJ1-1
d_gene: NA
CDR3nt: TGTGCCAGCAGCTTCGTTCGCACTGAAGCTTTCTTT
CDR3aa: CASSFVRTEAFF

abundance: NA
v_gene: TRBV12-5
j_gene: TRBJ2-5
d_gene: TRBD2
CDR3nt: TGTGCTAGTGGTTTGGTATTCGCGAGGGGGCTAGCGGGATTGTACCAAGAGACCCAGTACTTC
CDR3aa: CASGLVFARGLAGLYQETQYF

abundance: NA
v_gene: TRBV2
j_gene: TRBJ2-5
d_gene: TRBD1
CDR3nt: TGTGCCAGCAGTGGGGACAGGGGAGGGGAGACCCAGTACTTC
CDR3aa: CASSGDRGGETQYF

abundance: NA
v_gene: TRBV5-1
j_gene: TRBJ2-1
d_gene: TRBD2
CDR3nt: TGCGCCAGCAGCTTGGTAGCGGGGGGGCTCAATGAGCAGTTCTTC
CDR3aa: CASSLVAGGLNEQFF

abundance: NA
v_gene: TRBV27
j_gene: TRBJ1-6
d_gene: NA
CDR3nt: TGTGCCAGCAGGCATGATACGAGCTCCTATAATTCACCCCTCCACTTT
CDR3aa: CASRHDTSSYNSPLHF

abundance: NA
v_gene: TRBV5-6
j_gene: TRBJ2-7
d_gene: NA
CDR3nt: TGTGCCAGCAGCTCCCTACTACTGAACTCCTACGAGCAGTACTTC
CDR3aa: CASSSLLLNSYEQYF

abundance: NA
v_gene: TRBV7-9
j_gene: TRBJ2-1
d_gene: TRBD2
CDR3nt: TGTGCCAGCAGCTTGGGACTAGCGGGAGCTTACAATGAGCAGTTCTTC
CDR3aa: CASSLGLAGAYNEQFF

abundance: NA
v_gene: TRBV7-9
j_gene: TRBJ1-5
d_gene: TRBD1
CDR3nt: TGTGCCAGCAGCCCCACAGGGGGCGGTCAGCCCCAGCATTTT
CDR3aa: CASSPTGGGQPQHF

abundance: NA
v_gene: TRBV7-9
j_gene: TRBJ1-2
d_gene: NA
CDR3nt: TGTGCCAGCAGCTTAGGAGGTCAGAACTATGGCTACACCTTC
CDR3aa: CASSLGGQNYGYTF

abundance: NA
v_gene: TRBV6-5
j_gene: TRBJ2-3
d_gene: NA
CDR3nt: TGTGCCAGCAGTTACTCGGGGGCCCTGGGCACAGATACGCAGTATTTT
CDR3aa: CASSYSGALGTDTQYF

abundance: NA
v_gene: TRBV28
j_gene: TRBJ2-3
d_gene: TRBD1
CDR3nt: TGTGCCAGCAGTTTGGGACAGGGGATCGGAGATACGCAGTATTTT
CDR3aa: CASSLGQGIGDTQYF

abundance: NA
v_gene: TRBV28
j_gene: TRBJ2-7
d_gene: TRBD1
CDR3nt: TGTGCCAGCCGGAGACAGGGCGTTGAGTACTTC
CDR3aa: CASRRQGVEYF

abundance: once
v_gene: TRBV19
j_gene: TRBJ2-1
d_gene: TRBD1
CDR3nt: TGTGCCAGTACCATAGGACAGGGTTCCTACAATGAGCAGTTCTTC
CDR3aa: CASTIGQGSYNEQFF

abundance: NA
v_gene: TRBV19
j_gene: TRBJ2-1
d_gene: NA
CDR3nt: TGTGCCAGTAGTATCCGCCCCGAGGGGGAGCCCTACAATGAGCAGTTCTTC
CDR3aa: CASSIRPEGEPYNEQFF

abundance: NA
v_gene: TRBV5-1
j_gene: TRBJ2-3
d_gene: NA
CDR3nt: TGCGCCAGCAGAGTCTCTGGGACAAGCACAGATACGCAGTATTTT
CDR3aa: CASRVSGTSTDTQYF

abundance: NA
v_gene: TRBV2
j_gene: TRBJ2-1
d_gene: TRBD2
CDR3nt: TGTGCCAGCGGAGCGGGGCGAACCTACAATGAGCAGTTCTTC
CDR3aa: CASGAGRTYNEQFF

abundance: few
v_gene: TRBV9
j_gene: TRBJ1-2
d_gene: NA
CDR3nt: TGTGCCAGCAGCCCGACACATGGTAAAAACCGTTTCTATGGCTACACCTTC
CDR3aa: CASSPTHGKNRFYGYTF

abundance: NA
v_gene: TRBV27
j_gene: TRBJ2-6
d_gene: NA
CDR3nt: TGTGCCCCGATCGCTTGGGGCCCGAGCTCTGGGGCCAACGTCCTGACTTTC
CDR3aa: CAPIAWGPSSGANVLTF

abundance: NA
v_gene: TRBV5-1
j_gene: TRBJ1-1
d_gene: TRBD1
CDR3nt: TGCGCCAGCAGCCCGGACAGGGGGCCTTTTAGCACTGAAGCTTTCTTT
CDR3aa: CASSPDRGPFSTEAFF

abundance: NA
v_gene: TRBV5-1
j_gene: TRBJ2-6
d_gene: NA
CDR3nt: TGCGCCAGCAGCTTTGGACGGGGGATTTCTGGGGCCAACGTCCTGACTTTC
CDR3aa: CASSFGRGISGANVLTF